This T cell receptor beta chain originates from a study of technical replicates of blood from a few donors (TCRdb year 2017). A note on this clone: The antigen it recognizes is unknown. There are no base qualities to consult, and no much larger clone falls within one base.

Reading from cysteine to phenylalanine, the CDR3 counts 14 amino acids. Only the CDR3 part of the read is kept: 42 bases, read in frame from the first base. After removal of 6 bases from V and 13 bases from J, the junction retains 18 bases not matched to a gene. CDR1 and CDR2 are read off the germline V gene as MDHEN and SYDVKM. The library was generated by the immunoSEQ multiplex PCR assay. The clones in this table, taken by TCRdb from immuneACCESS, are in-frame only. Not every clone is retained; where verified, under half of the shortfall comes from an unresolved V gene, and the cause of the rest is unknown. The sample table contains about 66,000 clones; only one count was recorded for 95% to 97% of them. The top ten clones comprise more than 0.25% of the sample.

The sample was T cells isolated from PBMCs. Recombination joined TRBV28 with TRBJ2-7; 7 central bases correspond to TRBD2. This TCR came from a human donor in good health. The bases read TGTGCCAGCAGCCTCGCGGGGGTGGGGCCCTATGGTTACTTC. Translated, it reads CASSLAGVGPYGYF.